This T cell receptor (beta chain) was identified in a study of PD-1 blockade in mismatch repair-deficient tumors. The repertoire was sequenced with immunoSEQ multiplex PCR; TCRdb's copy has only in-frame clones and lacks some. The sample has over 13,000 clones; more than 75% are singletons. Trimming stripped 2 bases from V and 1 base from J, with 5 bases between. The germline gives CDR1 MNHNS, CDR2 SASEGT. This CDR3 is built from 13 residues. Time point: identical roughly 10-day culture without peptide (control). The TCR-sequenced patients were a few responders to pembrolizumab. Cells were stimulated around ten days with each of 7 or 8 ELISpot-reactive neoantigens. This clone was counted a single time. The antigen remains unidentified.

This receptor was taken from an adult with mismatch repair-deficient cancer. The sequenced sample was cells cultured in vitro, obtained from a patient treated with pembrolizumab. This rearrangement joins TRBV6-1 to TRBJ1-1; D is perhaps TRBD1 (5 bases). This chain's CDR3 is CASSETGNTEAFF. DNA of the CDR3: TGTGCCAGCAGTGAAACAGGGAACACTGAAGCTTTCTTT.